This TCR beta chain is drawn from a study of T cell responses to AZD1222 COVID-19 vaccine. General observations from the study: Among the donors, most were white British and more were female, and clonal diversity was possibly underestimated. Unmutated regions of variants are reportedly targeted by nearly half of spike-specific TCRs. The study found vaccine-associated CD4 TCRs spanning spike, dominant at 160-218 and 743-854.

Sequencing used immunoSEQ multiplex PCR; TCRdb keeps in-frame clones, though not all of them. The sample lists about 100,000 clones, 84% seen once, with 15% to 20% in the top ten. Per germline, CDR1 SGHVS and CDR2 FNYEAQ. Trimming cost V 5 bases and J 0 bases, with 9 bases left between them. There are 14 residues in the CDR3. Notes on this clone: The antigen remains undetermined.

The sample was peripheral blood, taken on day 0 of AZD1222 vaccination. The TCR sequence derives from an adult in good health. This chain joins TRBV7-6 and TRBJ2-3; the D gene is possibly TRBD1 (5 bases). The CDR3 is CASSRQFSTDTQYF. The CDR3 region has the DNA TGTGCCAGCAGCCGACAGTTTAGCACAGATACGCAGTATTTT. The full variable domain, in which reference TRBV7-6 and TRBJ2-3 provide the parts outside the CDR3, is GAGVSQSPRYKVTKRGQDVALRCDPISGHVSLYWYRQALGQGPEFLTYFNYEAQQDKSGLPNDRFSAERPEGSISTLTIQRTEQRDSAMYRCASSRQFSTDTQYFGPGTRLTVL.